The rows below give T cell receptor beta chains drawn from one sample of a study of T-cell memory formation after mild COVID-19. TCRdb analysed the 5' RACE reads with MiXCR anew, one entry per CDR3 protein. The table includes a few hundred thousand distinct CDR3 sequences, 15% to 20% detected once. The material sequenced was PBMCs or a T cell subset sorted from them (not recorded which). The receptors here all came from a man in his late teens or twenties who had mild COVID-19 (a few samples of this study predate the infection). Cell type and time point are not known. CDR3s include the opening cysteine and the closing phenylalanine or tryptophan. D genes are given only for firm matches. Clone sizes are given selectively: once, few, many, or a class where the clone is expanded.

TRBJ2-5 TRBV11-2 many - TGTGCCAGCTCACGTGGGGGCCTGGAGACCCAGTACTTC CASSRGGLETQYF
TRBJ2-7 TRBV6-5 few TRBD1 TGTGCCAGCAGCACTACCGGGACAGCGCACTACGAGCAGTACTTC CASSTTGTAHYEQYF
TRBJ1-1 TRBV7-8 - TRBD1 TGTGCCAGCTCCGACCCCGGGACAGGGAGCACTGAAGCTTTCTTT CASSDPGTGSTEAFF
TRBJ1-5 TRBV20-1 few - TGCAGTGCCGACTACCCGAGTGGCGGCAATCAGCCCCAGCATTTT CSADYPSGGNQPQHF
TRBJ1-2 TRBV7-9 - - TGTGCCAGCAGCCCCTGGACGGGCCGCTATGGCTACACCTTC CASSPWTGRYGYTF
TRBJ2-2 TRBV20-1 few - TGCAGTGCGGCCGTCGGGGGAACGAGAGACACCGGGGAGCTGTTTTTT CSAAVGGTRDTGELFF
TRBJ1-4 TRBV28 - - TGTGCCAGCAGTTTATGGGGGGGCGCTGATAATGAAAAACTGTTTTTT CASSLWGGADNEKLFF
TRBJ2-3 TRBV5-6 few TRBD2 TGTGCCAGCAGCCAAGGACTAGCTTCAGATACGCAGTATTTT CASSQGLASDTQYF
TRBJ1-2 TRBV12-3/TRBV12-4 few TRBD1 TGTGCCAGCAGAACACAGGGGGGGTATGGCTACACCTTC CASRTQGGYGYTF
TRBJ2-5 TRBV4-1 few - TGCGCCAGCAGCCAAGATTGGTTAGGCGGGGGCGAGACCCAGTACTTC CASSQDWLGGGETQYF
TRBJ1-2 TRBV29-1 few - TGCAGCGTTGAGGTACCCGGCGGTGGCTACACCTTC CSVEVPGGGYTF
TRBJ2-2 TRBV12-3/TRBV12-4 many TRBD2 TGTGCCAGCAGATTTTCCGGCAGGGCTAGCGGGTCAGGAACCGGGGAGCTGTTTTTT CASRFSGRASGSGTGELFF
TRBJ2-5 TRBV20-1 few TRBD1 TGCAGTGCTAGAGATCCCACAGGGGGGTCCCAAGAGACCCAGTACTTC CSARDPTGGSQETQYF
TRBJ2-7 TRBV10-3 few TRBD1 TGTGCCATCAGTGAAAACAGGGGTACCGAGCAGTACTTC CAISENRGTEQYF
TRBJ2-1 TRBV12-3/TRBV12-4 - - TGTGCCAGCAGCCGCGGGCCCCTCAATGAGCAGTTCTTC CASSRGPLNEQFF
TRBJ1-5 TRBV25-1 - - TGTGCCAGCAGTAACAGGGACCAGCCCCAGCATTTT CASSNRDQPQHF
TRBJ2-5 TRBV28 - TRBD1 TGTGCCAGCAGCTGGGACAGGGCCGAGACCCAGTACTTC CASSWDRAETQYF
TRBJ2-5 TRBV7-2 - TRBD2 TGTGCCAGCAGCTTAGTCTTGGGGGAGGGCGAAGAGACCCAGTACTTC CASSLVLGEGEETQYF
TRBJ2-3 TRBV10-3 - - TGTGCCATCAGTTCTAGCCGCACAGATACGCAGTATTTT CAISSSRTDTQYF
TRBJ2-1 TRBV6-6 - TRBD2 TGTGCCAGCAGTGGCCGCGGGGGGGCCTTTCTTGATGAGCAGTTCTTC CASSGRGGAFLDEQFF
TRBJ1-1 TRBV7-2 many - TGTGCCAGCAGCGACCGGAGCGCTGAAGCTTTCTTT CASSDRSAEAFF
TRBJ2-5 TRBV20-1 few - TGCAGTGCTAGAGATCCCCAGGACTACTTCCAAGAGACCCAGTACTTC CSARDPQDYFQETQYF
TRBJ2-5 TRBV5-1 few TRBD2 TGCGCCAGCAGCTTCTCTCGTGATGGGGGGGTATCGCCAGAGACCCAGTACTTC CASSFSRDGGVSPETQYF